The 21 T cell receptor beta chains presented below share a single source sample, sequenced in a study of quantifying T cell responses using KT2 cells (dated by TCRdb to about 2017). For context, the study as a whole: RNA was DNase-treated and reverse transcribed with TCR alpha and beta constant-region primers, mostly using SuperScript III.

The library was generated by UMI-ligation and nested PCR. TCRdb names Illumina MiSeq as the instrument used. T4 RNA ligase 1 was used to ligate a single-stranded oligonucleotide containing the Illumina SP2 sequence and a UMI to the 3' end of the cDNA. PCR1 used approximately 4 cycles (98 degrees C 15 s, 69 degrees C 30 s, 72 degrees C 40 s), and the beta primer was an equimolar mix of RC1.1 and RC1.2 that covered TRBC1 and TRBC2. The raw public data were reprocessed by TCRdb itself: fastp quality trimming at Q25, MiXCR clonotype calling, in-frame beta chains only. Entries are consolidated by CDR3 protein sequence, retaining the most common genes and DNA. The sample table shows about 30,000 distinct CDR3 sequences, and more than 7% are seen once. The leading ten clones occupy around 14% of the sample. Sequencing input: PBMCs spiked with cells of the T cell clone KT2. The source of these receptors is a human donor.

About this clonotype itself: Mismatch with germline at one junction end may stem from a read error. The chain is built from TRBV7-7 and TRBJ2-5; the D gene could be TRBD1 or TRBD2 (5 bases each). Germline V lookup: CDR1 SSHAT, CDR2 FNYEAQ (reference sequence). There are 15 residues in the CDR3. In DNA, the CDR3 is TGTGCTAGCAGCTTAGGCCGGGGCCCCCAAGAGACCCAGTACTTC. Its translation is CASSLGRGPQETQYF.

The rearrangement uses TRBV12-3 or TRBV12-4 and TRBJ2-3; D unresolved. CDR3 size: 13 residues. The ends were cut back, 9 bases at V and 2 bases at J, with 12 bases in the middle. The CDR3 is CASRWILTDTQYF. The CDR3 DNA reads as TGTGCCAGTAGGTGGATTCTCACAGATACGCAGTATTTT.

This clonotype has only a few counts. This sequence joins TRBV6-1 and TRBJ2-3; 7 bases match TRBD2. Germline loops: CDR1 MNHNS, CDR2 SASEGT. The CDR3 has 14 amino acids. V dropped 8 bases and J dropped 0; count of bases not matched to a gene: 5. This CDR3 reads CASALAESTDTQYF. In DNA, the CDR3 is TGTGCCAGCGCTCTAGCGGAGAGCACAGATACGCAGTATTTT.

The sample holds a few counts of this clonotype. The chain has TRBV4-2 and TRBJ2-1; 8 bases are shared with TRBD2. V gave up 2 bases and J gave up 7 bases; unmatched junction bases: 10. The CDR3 length is 16 residues. CDR1 and CDR2 from the germline V gene are LGHNA and YNFKEQ. The CDR3 nucleotides read TGTGCCAGCAGCCAACCCTTAGCGGGAACTCGGAATGAGCAGTTCTTC. Translated: CASSQPLAGTRNEQFF.

Only a few counts were recorded for this clonotype. The chain combines TRBV5-5 with TRBJ1-1; 8 bases agree with TRBD1. Germline V gene lookup returns CDR1 SGHKS and CDR2 YYEKEE (reference sequence). The V gene end was trimmed by 4 bases and the J gene end by 10 bases; junction bases not matched to a gene: 9. The CDR3 totals 13 residues. DNA of the CDR3: TGTGCCAGCAGCCCTCTGAGACAGGGGAGAGCTTTCTTT. Encoded protein: CASSPLRQGRAFF.

This clonotype was observed many times. This chain joins TRBV3-1 and TRBJ1-2; D is undetermined. CDR3 size: 11 residues. Per germline, CDR1 LGHDT and CDR2 YNNKEL (reference sequence). Between the trimmed V and J ends, which lost 4 bases and 8 bases, there was a span of 8 bases. CDR3 DNA sequence: TGTGCCAGCAGCCGACGCGGGGGCTACACCTTC. Encoded protein: CASSRRGGYTF.

This clonotype showed up many times. The chain links TRBV20-1 to TRBJ1-3, with D hard to call. The CDR3 spans 13 residues. With 0 bases removed from V and 6 bases from J, the gap between germline ends came to 9 bases. Germline loops: CDR1 DFQATT, CDR2 SNEGSKA (reference sequence). The CDR3 DNA follows: TGCAGTGCTAGAGATCCCCTAACAAACACCATATATTTT. It encodes CSARDPLTNTIYF.

This clonotype was seen repeatedly, ten times or more. J is TRBJ2-5 and V is TRBV18; 8 bases align to TRBD1. The CDR3 is made up of 16 amino acids. Per germline, CDR1 KGHSH and CDR2 LQKENI. Germline trimming cut 4 bases from V and 1 base from J; bases unmatched to any gene: 8. CDR3 in amino acids: CASSLRGTGVQETQYF. Written as DNA, the CDR3 is TGTGCCAGCTCACTACGTGGGACAGGAGTCCAAGAGACCCAGTACTTC.

The genes are TRBV27 and TRBJ2-1; TRBD1 matches at 10 bases. Trimming at V came to 6 bases and at J to 9 bases, leaving 11 bases not matched to a gene. The CDR3 extends over 15 amino acids. Germline values: CDR1 MNHEY, CDR2 SMNVEV (reference sequence). The CDR3 DNA sequence: TGTGCCAGCAGCCCGGGACAGGGGATCGAGGGTGAGCAGTTCTTC. Translating it yields CASSPGQGIEGEQFF.

V usage is TRBV20-1 and J usage is TRBJ2-7; D uncertain. The CDR3 has 13 amino acids. The germline V gene has CDR1 DFQATT and CDR2 SNEGSKA (reference sequence). Deletions cut 2 bases from V and 3 bases from J, with 11 bases between. The CDR3 DNA reads as TGCAGTGCTAGAAAGGACCCGATCTACGAGCAGTACTTC. This translates into CSARKDPIYEQYF.

This chain links TRBV6-5 with TRBJ2-2; 8 positions agree with TRBD1. This CDR3 region has 16 residues. Germline CDR1 and CDR2: MNHEY and SVGAGI. The trim removed 5 bases at V and 3 bases at J, leaving 8 bases unmatched. CDR3 loop: CASSPGQGRYTGELFF. CDR3 nucleotide sequence: TGTGCCAGCAGTCCAGGACAGGGACGATACACCGGGGAGCTGTTTTTT.

Only a few counts were recorded for this clonotype. The J gene is TRBJ2-5, the V gene TRBV7-6; D ambiguous. Germline values: CDR1 SGHVS, CDR2 FNYEAQ. V was trimmed by 2 bases and J by 4 bases, leaving 5 bases between them. The CDR3 is made up of 12 amino acids. The CDR3 coding sequence is TGTGCCAGCAGCTTAAACCGAGAGACCCAGTACTTC. This gives the protein CASSLNRETQYF.

This clonotype has a count of ten or more. V and J are TRBV20-1 and TRBJ1-5, with a tentative D call TRBD1 (6 bases). Germline CDR1 reads DFQATT; CDR2 reads SNEGSKA (reference sequence). Trimming left V 3 bases short and J 1 base short, with 25 bases between. This CDR3 contains 19 residues. The CDR3 sequence: CSARIFRGQGWRSNQPQHF. The CDR3 DNA is TGCAGTGCTAGGATATTCCGCGGTCAGGGGTGGAGGAGCAATCAGCCCCAGCATTTT.

Many counts were recorded for this clonotype. J is TRBJ2-1 and V is TRBV5-1; 7 nucleotides agree with TRBD1. Germline CDR1 SGHRS, CDR2 YFSETQ. V lost 4 bases, J lost 3 bases, and 13 bases stayed unmatched. The CDR3 runs 17 residues. The CDR3 here is CASSVETGDVVYNEQFF. Here the CDR3 DNA reads TGCGCCAGCAGCGTGGAAACAGGGGACGTTGTCTACAATGAGCAGTTCTTC.

This chain connects TRBV10-3 to TRBJ2-2; the D gene is possibly TRBD1 (7 bases). There are 15 residues in the CDR3. The germline V and J ends were trimmed by 6 bases and 1 base, with 12 bases remaining between them. In germline, CDR1 is ENHRY, CDR2 SYGVKD. CDR3 in DNA: TGTGCCATCAGAGGAGGGGGCCAGAACACCGGGGAGCTGTTTTTT. Its translation: CAIRGGGQNTGELFF.

Many counts were recorded for this clonotype. As DNA, the CDR3 is TGTGCCAGCAGTATGGGACGGAGGTCCTCTGGGGCCAACGTCCTGACTTTC. This codes for CASSMGRRSSGANVLTF. This chain joins TRBV27 and TRBJ2-6; TRBD1 or TRBD2 may be the D gene (5 bases each). Germline-derived CDR1 and CDR2 are MNHEY and SMNVEV (reference sequence). Trimming left V 5 bases short and J 0 bases short, with 14 bases between. The CDR3 sequence is 17 residues long. The entire variable domain, with the rest obtained from reference TRBV27 and TRBJ2-6, is as follows: EAQVTQNPRYLITVTGKKLTVTCSQNMNHEYMSWYRQDPGLGLRQIYYSMNVEVTDKGDVPEGYKVSRKEKRNFPLILESPSPNQTSLYFCASSMGRRSSGANVLTFGAGSRLTVL.

This clonotype was recorded a few times. In nucleotides, the CDR3 is TGTGCCAGCAGCCCCCCGGTCAGGTGGGGATTCGAGCAGTACTTC. This gives the protein CASSPPVRWGFEQYF. This chain links TRBV7-8 with TRBJ2-7; D gene ambiguous. The CDR3 is made up of 15 amino acids. Germline V gene data show CDR1 as SGHVS and CDR2 as FQNEAQ. Trimming stripped 5 bases from V and 6 bases from J, with 20 bases between. The full variable domain, in which reference TRBV7-8 and TRBJ2-7 provide the parts outside the CDR3, is GAGVSQSPRYKVAKRGQDVALRCDPISGHVSLFWYQQALGQGPEFLTYFQNEAQLDKSGLPSDRFFAERPEGSVSTLKIQRTQQEDSAVYLCASSPPVRWGFEQYFGPGTRLTVT.

This clonotype appeared many times. The chain links TRBV20-1 to TRBJ2-7; 10 bases are a match to TRBD1. Germline trimming cut 3 bases from V and 6 bases from J; bases unmatched to any gene: 14. The CDR3 spans 16 residues. Germline-derived CDR1 and CDR2 are DFQATT and SNEGSKA (reference sequence). The CDR3 loop reads CSASAGTGAAESEQYF. The CDR3 DNA reads as TGCAGTGCTAGCGCCGGGACAGGGGCCGCTGAAAGCGAGCAGTACTTC.

This clonotype was found a few times. The chain recombines TRBV3-1 with TRBJ1-1; D call uncertain. V was shortened by 3 bases and J by 1 base, with 18 bases between the two germline ends. In germline, CDR1 is LGHDT, CDR2 YNNKEL (reference sequence). This CDR3 spans 17 amino acids. The CDR3 reads CASSHLEDGGPNTEAFF. CDR3 bases: TGTGCCAGCAGCCACTTAGAGGACGGAGGACCGAACACTGAAGCTTTCTTT.

The CDR3 loop is CATSSGGQPQHF. CDR3 nucleotide sequence: TGTGCCACCAGTAGTGGTGGACAGCCCCAGCATTTT. The rearrangement links TRBV24-1 to TRBJ1-5; no clear D. From germline, CDR1 is KGHDR and CDR2 SFDVKD. Trimming cost V 6 bases and J 7 bases, with 9 bases left between them. This CDR3 is built from 12 residues.

In this sample, this clonotype turned up a few times. V is TRBV23-1 and J is TRBJ2-6, with D unresolved. TRBV23-1 falls under the ORF class, with uncertain function. Trimming pared 3 bases from V and 1 base from J, leaving 10 bases between. There are 16 residues in the CDR3. CDR3 DNA sequence: TGCGCCAGCAGTCAGCACAGTTATTCTGGGGCCAACGTCCTGACTTTC. This gives the protein CASSQHSYSGANVLTF.